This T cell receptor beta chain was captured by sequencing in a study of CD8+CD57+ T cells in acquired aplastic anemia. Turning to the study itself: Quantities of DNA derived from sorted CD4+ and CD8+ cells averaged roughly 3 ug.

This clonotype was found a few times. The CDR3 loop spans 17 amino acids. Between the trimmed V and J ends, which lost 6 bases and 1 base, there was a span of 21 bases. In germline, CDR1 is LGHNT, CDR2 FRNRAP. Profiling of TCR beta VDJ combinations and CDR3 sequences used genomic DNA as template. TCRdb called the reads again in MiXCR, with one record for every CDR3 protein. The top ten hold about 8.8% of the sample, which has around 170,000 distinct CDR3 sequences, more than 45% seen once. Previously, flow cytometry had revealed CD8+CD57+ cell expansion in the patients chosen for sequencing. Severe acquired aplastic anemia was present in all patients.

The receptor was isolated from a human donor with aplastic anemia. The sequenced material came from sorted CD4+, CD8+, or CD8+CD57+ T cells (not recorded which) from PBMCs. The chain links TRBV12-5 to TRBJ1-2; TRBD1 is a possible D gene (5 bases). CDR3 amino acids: CASGGFLPTDHNYGYTF. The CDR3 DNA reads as TGTGCTAGTGGGGGATTCTTACCGACAGACCATAACTATGGCTACACCTTC. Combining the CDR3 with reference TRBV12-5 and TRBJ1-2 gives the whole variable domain DARVTQTPRHKVTEMGQEVTMRCQPILGHNTVFWYRQTMMQGLELLAYFRNRAPLDDSGMPKDRFSAEMPDATLATLKIQPSEPRDSAVYFCASGGFLPTDHNYGYTFGSGTRLTVV.